This is a list of T cell receptor beta chains from one sample in a study of cytomegalovirus exposure and HLA in healthy donors. The protocol was immunoSEQ multiplex PCR, while the TCRdb copy is restricted to in-frame clones and leaves out a portion. Here the sample spans approximately 110,000 clones, almost 70% being singletons. The sample comprised PBMCs. These receptors were obtained from a man under 40 in good health and CMV-seronegative. Each CDR3 is given with its conserved first and last residue. A D gene is named only where the DNA matches it firmly. The listing skips clone size in some rows; elsewhere it reads once, few, many or a size class.

size	D	V	J	CDR3	DNA
NA	TRBD2	TRBV14	TRBJ2-7	CASSQGWASGSYHEQYF	TGTGCCAGCAGCCAAGGTTGGGCTAGCGGGAGTTACCACGAGCAGTACTTC
NA	TRBD1	TRBV13	TRBJ2-6	CASSLGWDRGIPGANVLTF	TGTGCCAGCAGCTTAGGCTGGGACAGGGGCATCCCTGGGGCCAACGTCCTGACTTTC
NA	NA	TRBV7-2	TRBJ2-6	CASSQDSGSGANVLTF	TGTGCCAGCAGCCAAGATAGCGGCTCTGGGGCCAACGTCCTGACTTTC
NA	NA	TRBV7-2	TRBJ1-3	CASSLIGSSGNTIYF	TGTGCCAGCAGCTTAATAGGGAGCTCTGGAAACACCATATATTTT
NA	NA	TRBV5-1	TRBJ2-2	CASSLAVNTGELFF	TGCGCCAGCAGCTTGGCTGTGAACACCGGGGAGCTGTTCTTT
NA	TRBD1	TRBV6-6	TRBJ1-4	CASSRDREKLFF	TGTGCCAGCAGCAGGGACAGGGAAAAACTGTTTTTT
NA	NA	TRBV5-1	TRBJ1-1	CASSWGEMNTEAFF	TGCGCCAGCAGCTGGGGAGAGATGAACACTGAAGCTTTCTTT
once	NA	TRBV6-5	TRBJ1-3	CASRTGKGSTIYF	TGTGCCAGCAGGACGGGTAAAGGAAGCACCATATATTTT
NA	TRBD2	TRBV10-2	TRBJ2-5	CASSESLLAGAQETQYF	TGCGCCAGCAGTGAGTCGCTACTAGCGGGAGCCCAAGAGACCCAGTACTTC
NA	NA	TRBV2	TRBJ1-1	CASMTFDGQNTEAFF	TGTGCCAGCATGACTTTCGACGGCCAGAACACTGAAGCTTTCTTT
NA	TRBD2	TRBV7-9	TRBJ2-7	CSSSFTSAEQYF	TGTTCCAGCAGCTTTACTAGCGCCGAGCAGTACTTC
once	NA	TRBV19	TRBJ1-5	CASSIRGNSNQPQHF	TGTGCCAGTAGTATAAGAGGGAATAGCAATCAGCCCCAGCATTTT
NA	TRBD1	TRBV27	TRBJ1-2	CASSTGTANYGYTF	TGTGCCAGCAGTACCGGGACAGCAAACTATGGCTACACCTTC
NA	NA	TRBV10-2	TRBJ1-2	CASTSSQSTYGYTF	TGCGCCAGCACTTCTTCCCAGTCAACCTATGGCTACACCTTC
NA	TRBD2	TRBV7-2	TRBJ2-3	CASSLRTSGRRSTDTQYF	TGTGCCAGCAGCTTGAGGACTAGCGGGAGGCGTAGCACAGATACGCAGTATTTT
NA	NA	TRBV5-1	TRBJ2-1	CASSELNEQFF	TGCGCCAGCAGCGAGTTGAATGAGCAGTTCTTC
NA	NA	TRBV6-5	TRBJ2-6	CASRYTDSGANVLTF	TGTGCCAGCAGGTATACAGACTCTGGGGCCAACGTCCTGACTTTC
NA	NA	TRBV28	TRBJ2-7	CASSSDREQYF	TGTGCCAGCAGTTCCGACAGGGAGCAGTACTTC
NA	TRBD2	TRBV5-1	TRBJ2-7	CASSLGSGKGEQYF	TGCGCCAGCAGCTTGGGAAGCGGGAAAGGCGAGCAGTACTTC
few	NA	TRBV19	TRBJ2-6	CASVPRRGANVLTF	TGTGCCAGCGTCCCGAGGCGGGGGGCCAACGTCCTGACTTTC
NA	NA	TRBV6-1	TRBJ1-1	CAMAGVGTEAFF	TGTGCCATGGCAGGGGTAGGCACTGAAGCTTTCTTT
once	NA	TRBV19	TRBJ2-1	CASSGGLWSSYNEQFF	TGTGCCAGTAGTGGGGGACTGTGGAGCTCCTACAATGAGCAGTTCTTC
NA	NA	TRBV28	TRBJ1-2	CASNLGGRDYGYTF	TGTGCCAGCAACCTCGGGGGGCGCGACTATGGCTACACCTTC
once	NA	TRBV29-1	TRBJ1-2	CSVGLGGAADGYTF	TGCAGCGTTGGCCTGGGGGGGGCGGCAGATGGCTACACCTTC
NA	TRBD2	TRBV30	TRBJ2-1	CAWRFQREGLTGNEQFF	TGTGCCTGGAGGTTCCAGCGGGAGGGCCTAACGGGCAATGAGCAGTTCTTC
once	TRBD1	TRBV5-1	TRBJ2-5	CASREGGGFRTQYF	TGCGCCAGTCGAGAAGGGGGCGGGTTTAGGACCCAGTACTTC
NA	TRBD1	TRBV9	TRBJ1-1	CASSVGDRGLNTEAFF	TGTGCCAGCAGCGTAGGGGACAGAGGTTTGAACACTGAAGCTTTCTTT
NA	TRBD1	TRBV29-1	TRBJ1-1	CSVRGQASSEAFF	TGCAGCGTGAGGGGACAGGCATCCTCGGAAGCTTTCTTT
many	TRBD1	TRBV7-9	TRBJ1-4	CASSPGQYNEKLFF	TGTGCCAGCAGCCCGGGACAGTATAATGAAAAACTGTTTTTT
NA	TRBD2	TRBV6-4	TRBJ2-7	CASSREGGYEQYF	TGTGCCAGTTCCCGGGAGGGGGGCTACGAGCAGTACTTC
NA	NA	TRBV18	TRBJ2-7	CASSPAHSYEQYF	TGTGCCAGCTCACCAGCGCATTCCTACGAGCAGTACTTC
NA	NA	TRBV27	TRBJ1-4	CASSPLGRGRGEKLFF	TGTGCCAGCAGCCCCCTGGGTCGGGGGAGAGGGGAAAAACTGTTTTTT
few	TRBD1	TRBV27	TRBJ2-5	CASSPGTATGTQYF	TGTGCCAGCAGCCCCGGGACAGCAACTGGGACCCAGTACTTC
NA	NA	TRBV7-2	TRBJ1-2	CASSPSGAAANYGYTF	TGTGCCAGCAGCCCCTCAGGGGCGGCAGCTAACTATGGCTACACCTTC
NA	NA	TRBV4-3	TRBJ1-3	CASSQEETGSGNTIYF	TGCGCCAGCAGCCAAGAAGAGACGGGGTCTGGAAACACCATATATTTT
few	NA	TRBV5-1	TRBJ1-2	CASSPEGEGGYTF	TGCGCCAGCAGCCCGGAAGGGGAGGGAGGCTACACCTTC
NA	NA	TRBV7-3	TRBJ2-7	CASSQGAGASYEQYF	TGTGCCAGCAGCCAAGGCGCGGGGGCTTCCTACGAGCAGTACTTC